The T cell receptor beta chain under discussion was sequenced for a study of response to subunit inactivated influenza vaccine. CDR1 is LGHNA, CDR2 YNFKEQ, per germline. There are 14 residues in the CDR3. The ends lost 3 bases at V and 5 bases at J; junction bases unmatched: 3. Broader study findings: Researchers suggested that each seasonal influenza vaccination recruits few new T cells.

TCRdb passed the RT-PCR reads through MiXCR, listing each CDR3 protein once. The top ten clones hold approximately 14% of a sample with approximately 500,000 distinct CDR3 sequences, 13% of them seen once. On this clonotype itself: Its antigen is as yet unknown.

The V and J genes are TRBV4-2 and TRBJ2-7, with 11 nucleotides matching TRBD2. This material consisted of PBMCs from blood, taken about 40 days after vaccination. The sequence derives from a man aged 45-65 years who received an inactivated influenza vaccine. The CDR3 spells CASSQFSGRDEQYF. CDR3 nucleotide sequence: TGTGCCAGCAGCCAGTTTAGCGGGAGGGACGAGCAGTACTTC.